What follows are 30 T cell receptor beta chains derived from one specimen sequenced in a study of blood T cell repertoires in COVID-19. Method: immunoSEQ multiplex PCR; TCRdb's copy keeps in-frame clones and lacks some. The top ten clones hold approximately 5% of a sample with around 300,000 clones, more than 75% of them seen once. The sample taken for sequencing was PBMCs or T cells enriched from blood (not recorded which). The receptors stem from a woman aged 30 to 39 who had recovered from COVID-19.

This chain links TRBV5-6 with TRBJ1-2; 9 bases are shared with TRBD1. This CDR3 is 13 amino acids long. Per the germline V gene, CDR1 is SGHDT and CDR2 is YYEEEE. The V segment lost 8 bases and the J segment 3 bases; nucleotides outside the gene matches: 5. CDR3 protein: CASQTGGDYGYTF. The CDR3 DNA reads as TGTGCCAGTCAGACAGGGGGTGACTATGGCTACACCTTC. The full variable domain, with the rest looked up from reference TRBV5-6 and TRBJ1-2, is DAGVTQSPTHLIKTRGQQVTLRCSPKSGHDTVSWYQQALGQGPQFIFQYYEEEERQRGNFPDRFSGHQFPNYSSELNVNALLLGDSALYLCASQTGGDYGYTFGSGTRLTVV.

The chain joins TRBV11-3 to TRBJ1-1; possibly TRBD1 for D (5 bases). This CDR3 has 16 residues. The germline CDR1 and CDR2 sequences are SGHNT and YENEEA. V lost 11 bases, J lost 9 bases, and 31 bases lay in between. CDR3 DNA sequence: TGTGCCTCCGGACGGGGGTGGTATCGTGAAACCTCCAAAGCTTTCTTT. Protein sequence: CASGRGWYRETSKAFF.

The rearrangement joins TRBV5-5 to TRBJ1-2; 7 bases map to TRBD1. Germline CDR1 is SGHKS and CDR2 is YYEKEE (reference sequence). This CDR3 region has 15 residues. The J segment lost 11 bases and the V segment lost 5 bases, leaving 18 bases of the junction unmatched. CDR3 region: CASRNGTDDLRVYTF. For the CDR3, the DNA is TGTGCCAGCAGAAATGGGACAGACGACTTAAGAGTTTACACCTTC.

The J gene is TRBJ1-2, the V gene TRBV7-9; D uncertain. The V end was cut by 5 bases, the J end by 10 bases, with 14 bases between. The CDR3 runs to 12 residues. Germline V gene sequence: CDR1 SEHNR, CDR2 FQNEAQ (reference sequence). As DNA, the CDR3 is TGTGCCAGCAGCCCAATTCGGGTCGCCTACACCTTC. Translating gives CASSPIRVAYTF.

CDR3 coding DNA: TGTGCCAGCAGCTTAGGGGGCAGACTCGGGGGTGAAAAACTGTTTTTT. Translating it yields CASSLGGRLGGEKLFF. This chain links TRBV5-4 with TRBJ1-4, with 7 bases matching TRBD1. This CDR3 comprises 16 residues. Trimming at V came to 2 bases and at J to 7 bases, leaving 11 bases not matched to a gene. Germline V gives CDR1 SGHNT, CDR2 YYREEE (reference sequence).

J is TRBJ2-5 and V is TRBV19, with 7 positions matching TRBD1. This CDR3 contains 15 residues. V trimming: 10 bases; J trimming: 0 bases; junction bases outside the gene matches: 11. From germline, CDR1 is LNHDA and CDR2 SQIVND (reference sequence). The CDR3 DNA reads TGTGCCACTAAGAGACAGGGAGTAAACCAAGAGACCCAGTACTTC. Translation: CATKRQGVNQETQYF. Looking up the rest from reference TRBV19 and TRBJ2-5 gives the full variable domain: DGGITQSPKYLFRKEGQNVTLSCEQNLNHDAMYWYRQDPGQGLRLIYYSQIVNDFQKGDIAEGYSVSREKKESFPLTVTSAQKNPTAFYLCATKRQGVNQETQYFGPGTRLLVL.

This chain joins TRBV2 and TRBJ1-2; D is ambiguous. Germline V lookup: CDR1 SNHLY, CDR2 FYNNEI. The CDR3 is made up of 14 amino acids. The germline V and J ends were trimmed by 3 bases and 7 bases, with 15 bases remaining between them. The CDR3 spells CASSDASTRSGYTF. CDR3 DNA sequence: TGTGCCAGCAGTGACGCCTCAACGAGGTCTGGCTACACCTTC.

This clone was counted only a few times. The J gene is TRBJ1-5, the V gene TRBV2; 8 bases align to TRBD1. The germline CDR1 and CDR2 sequences are SNHLY and FYNNEI. The CDR3 spans 14 residues. The V gene end was trimmed by 7 bases and the J gene end by 0 bases; junction bases not matched to a gene: 2. DNA of the CDR3: TGTGCCAGCACCGACAGGGGTAGCAATCAGCCCCAGCATTTT. It codes for CASTDRGSNQPQHF.

The DNA of the CDR3 is TGTGCCAGCAGCACCCACAGGGGGTGGGACACTGAAGCTTTCTTT. Translation: CASSTHRGWDTEAFF. The rearrangement uses TRBV7-9 and TRBJ1-1; the match to TRBD1 covers 8 bases. The CDR3 length is 15 residues. CDR1 and CDR2 (germline): SEHNR, FQNEAQ (reference sequence). Trimming took 5 bases from V and 3 from J; bases not matched to a gene: 8.

This chain connects TRBV5-6 to TRBJ1-2; maybe TRBD1 (5 bases). CDR1 and CDR2 from the germline V gene are SGHDT and YYEEEE. Trimming left V 4 bases short and J 2 bases short, with 9 bases between. The length of the CDR3 is 13 residues. The CDR3 DNA is TGTGCCAGCAGCCAGACAGCAAACTATGGCTACACCTTC. Encoded protein: CASSQTANYGYTF.

The chain employs TRBV15 and TRBJ1-2; no reliable D call. The CDR3 has 15 amino acids. Trimming removed 3 bases from V and 1 base from J, with 12 bases in between. Germline V gene lookup returns CDR1 LNHNV and CDR2 YYDKDF (reference sequence). CDR3 nucleotides: TGTGCCACCAGCAGGGGCGCCTCGTTTAACTATGGCTACACCTTC. Translating it yields CATSRGASFNYGYTF.

Only one count was recorded for this clone. V usage is TRBV5-1 and J usage is TRBJ1-4; D is uncertain. The CDR3 length is 14 residues. The ends were cut back, 0 bases at V and 8 bases at J, with 11 bases in the middle. Germline V lookup: CDR1 SGHRS, CDR2 YFSETQ. CDR3 DNA: TGCGCCAGCAGCTTGGATAGCCATAGGGAAAAACTGTTTTTT. Its protein is CASSLDSHREKLFF.

V usage is TRBV5-4 and J usage is TRBJ1-4; D is unresolved. The CDR3 spans 14 residues. V lost 4 bases to trimming and J lost 5 bases, with 12 bases between them. CDR1 is SGHNT and CDR2 is YYREEE in the germline V gene (reference sequence). This chain's CDR3 is CASSPDLLNEKLFF. The CDR3 region has the DNA TGTGCCAGCAGCCCGGACTTATTAAATGAAAAACTGTTTTTT.

The chain carries TRBV5-4 and TRBJ1-1; maybe TRBD1 (5 bases). This CDR3 spans 15 amino acids. Trimming took 7 bases from V and 0 from J, leaving 16 bases between them. Germline V gene sequence: CDR1 SGHNT, CDR2 YYREEE (reference sequence). As DNA, the CDR3 is TGTGCCAGCCGAAGGTCAGGGATGGTGAACACTGAAGCTTTCTTT. Translated: CASRRSGMVNTEAFF.

This clone was detected only a few times. The V and J genes are TRBV6-4 and TRBJ1-2, with 8 positions matching TRBD1. The germline V gene encodes CDR1 MRHNA and CDR2 SNTAGT. Trimming removed 1 base from V and 3 bases from J; junction bases left unmatched: 4. The CDR3 is 15 residues long. The CDR3 DNA reads TGTGCCAGCAGTGACTTTGTCAGGGGGCACTATGGCTACACCTTC. It translates to CASSDFVRGHYGYTF.

This chain links TRBV6-6 with TRBJ2-7; 8 bases are shared with TRBD2. V lost 7 bases and J lost 7; bases outside the gene matches: 9. The CDR3 length is 13 residues. Germline loops: CDR1 MNHNY, CDR2 SVGAGI (reference sequence). The CDR3 region has the DNA TGTGCCAGCACTCCGGGGGGGCTGGGAGAGCAGTACTTC. It encodes CASTPGGLGEQYF.

The V call is TRBV10-2, the J call TRBJ2-1, with 8 bases lining up with TRBD1. V was pared by 8 bases and J by 7 bases, with 10 bases of the junction left unmatched. Germline V gives CDR1 WSHSY, CDR2 SAAADI. This CDR3 has 14 residues. CDR3 amino acids: CASRGQGGLNEQFF. CDR3 coding DNA: TGCGCCAGCCGAGGACAGGGTGGGCTGAATGAGCAGTTCTTC.

This chain links TRBV27 with TRBJ2-1; D gene ambiguous. The CDR3 runs to 14 residues. Trimming left V 8 bases short and J 1 base short, with 12 bases between. Germline lookup yields CDR1 MNHEY and CDR2 SMNVEV (reference sequence). Written as DNA, the CDR3 is TGTGCCAGCGGTGGGCTGGAATCCTACAATGAGCAGTTCTTC. Protein: CASGGLESYNEQFF.

The chain couples TRBV5-6 to TRBJ1-6, with TRBD1 matching 10 bases. The CDR3 covers 14 residues. V lost 4 bases, J lost 7 bases, and 2 bases stayed unmatched. CDR1 is SGHDT, CDR2 YYEEEE, per germline. In nucleotides, the CDR3 is TGTGCCAGCAGCCTGGGACAGGGGAATTCACCCCTCCACTTT. Translation: CASSLGQGNSPLHF. Looking up the rest from reference TRBV5-6 and TRBJ1-6 gives the full variable domain: DAGVTQSPTHLIKTRGQQVTLRCSPKSGHDTVSWYQQALGQGPQFIFQYYEEEERQRGNFPDRFSGHQFPNYSSELNVNALLLGDSALYLCASSLGQGNSPLHFGNGTRLTVT.

The gene calls are TRBV5-1 and TRBJ2-3; D remains ambiguous. V was cut by 0 bases and J by 5 bases, with 13 bases left in between. Germline CDR1 and CDR2: SGHRS and YFSETQ. The CDR3 covers 15 residues. CDR3 DNA: TGCGCCAGCAGCTTGGGTGTCAGCGAAAAAGATACGCAGTATTTT. Translation: CASSLGVSEKDTQYF.

The V gene is TRBV10-3, the J gene TRBJ2-3; the D is unclear. The CDR3 contains 15 residues. V was clipped by 3 bases and J by 4 bases, with 14 bases between them. Germline-derived CDR1 and CDR2 are ENHRY and SYGVKD. CDR3 sequence reads: CAISDSSRSADTQYF. DNA of the CDR3: TGTGCCATCAGTGACTCGTCGAGGAGTGCAGATACGCAGTATTTT.

There are a few counts of this clone. This sequence joins TRBV10-3 and TRBJ2-7, with a weak D call TRBD1 (5 bases). The CDR3 covers 13 residues. The germline gives CDR1 ENHRY, CDR2 SYGVKD. V was clipped by 7 bases and J by 2 bases, with 12 bases between them. This chain's CDR3 is CAIKGDFPYEQYF. The CDR3 DNA follows: TGTGCCATCAAAGGGGATTTCCCCTACGAGCAGTACTTC.

In its sample, this clone was seen once. The chain joins TRBV28 to TRBJ1-1; D call uncertain. V was pared by 10 bases and J by 0 bases, with 3 bases between. This CDR3 has 10 amino acids. In germline, CDR1 is MDHEN, CDR2 SYDVKM. CDR3 sequence (DNA): TGTGCCACCATGAACACTGAAGCTTTCTTT. As protein: CATMNTEAFF.

This clone is medium-sized in the sample. The chain uses TRBV19 and TRBJ2-1; possible D gene TRBD1, 6 bases. The CDR3 length is 15 residues. Trimming took 5 bases from V and 4 from J, leaving 15 bases between them. Germline CDR1 reads LNHDA; CDR2 reads SQIVND (reference sequence). The chain's CDR3 is CASSPGHTGYNEQFF. The DNA for the CDR3 is TGTGCCAGTAGTCCGGGACACACCGGTTACAATGAGCAGTTCTTC.

This rearrangement joins TRBV2 to TRBJ1-5; possible D gene TRBD1, 5 bases. CDR3 length equals 15 residues. The V end was cut by 8 bases, the J end by 6 bases, with 20 bases between. Looked up from germline, CDR1 is SNHLY and CDR2 is FYNNEI. CDR3 residues: CASREAGGFSQPQHF. CDR3 in DNA: TGTGCCAGCCGGGAGGCCGGGGGGTTCAGTCAGCCCCAGCATTTT.

The gene calls are TRBV5-6 and TRBJ2-6; 9 bases line up with TRBD1. The CDR3 is 17 amino acids. CDR1 is SGHDT and CDR2 is YYEEEE in the germline V gene. The junction had 9 bases not matched to a gene; V was cut back by 4 bases and J by 4 bases. The DNA for the CDR3 is TGTGCCAGCAGCACTTGGGACAGGGCGTCGGGGGCCAACGTCCTGACTTTC. Amino acids: CASSTWDRASGANVLTF.

This clone was detected only a few times. The chain has TRBV23-1 and TRBJ1-2; TRBD1 might be the D (6 bases). TRBV23-1 is an ORF for which the function is uncertain. V dropped 9 bases and J dropped 7 bases, with 18 bases sitting between them. The CDR3 covers 13 residues. The CDR3 sequence is CASAYPGAIGYTF. As DNA, the CDR3 is TGCGCCAGTGCGTACCCAGGGGCTATTGGCTACACCTTC.

This clone came up a few times. The chain uses TRBV5-1 and TRBJ2-7; D is undetermined. V lost 5 bases and J lost 3, with 24 bases in between. Germline CDR1 and CDR2: SGHRS and YFSETQ. The CDR3 extends over 17 amino acids. In DNA form, the CDR3 reads TGCGCCAGCAGTCCCCGTTTTGTAGACGACGAGGTCTACGAGCAGTACTTC. Residues: CASSPRFVDDEVYEQYF. Together with reference TRBV5-1 and TRBJ2-7, the CDR3 gives the full variable domain: KAGVTQTPRYLIKTRGQQVTLSCSPISGHRSVSWYQQTPGQGLQFLFEYFSETQRNKGNFPGRFSGRQFSNSRSEMNVSTLELGDSALYLCASSPRFVDDEVYEQYFGPGTRLTVT.

The chain couples TRBV11-2 to TRBJ1-3; a weak D match, TRBD1 (6 bases). V was trimmed by 3 bases and J by 0 bases, leaving 6 bases between them. The germline V gene has CDR1 SGHAT and CDR2 FQNNGV. The length of the CDR3 is 14 residues. This chain's CDR3 is CASSLGHSGNTIYF. CDR3 coding DNA: TGTGCCAGCAGCTTGGGACACTCTGGAAACACCATATATTTT.

This clone was detected only once. This chain joins TRBV15 and TRBJ1-3, with D possibly TRBD1 on 6 matching bases. Trimming took 4 bases from V and 0 from J, leaving 10 bases between them. This CDR3 is 15 amino acids long. The V gene's germline CDR1 is LNHNV and CDR2 YYDKDF (reference sequence). DNA for the CDR3: TGTGCCACCAGCATTGGACAGCACTCTGGAAACACCATATATTTT. Residues: CATSIGQHSGNTIYF.